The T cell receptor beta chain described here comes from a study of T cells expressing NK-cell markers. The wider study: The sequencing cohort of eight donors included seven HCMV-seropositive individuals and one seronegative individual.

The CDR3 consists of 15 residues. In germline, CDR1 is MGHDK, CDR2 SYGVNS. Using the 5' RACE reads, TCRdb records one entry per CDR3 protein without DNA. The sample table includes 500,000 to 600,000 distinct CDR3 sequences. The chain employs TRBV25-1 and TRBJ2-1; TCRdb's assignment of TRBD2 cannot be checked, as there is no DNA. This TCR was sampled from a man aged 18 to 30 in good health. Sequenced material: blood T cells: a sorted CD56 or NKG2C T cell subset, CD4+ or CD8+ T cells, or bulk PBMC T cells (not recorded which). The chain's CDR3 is CASRRGSGAYNEQFF. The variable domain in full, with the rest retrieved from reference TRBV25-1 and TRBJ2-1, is EADIYQTPRYLVIGTGKKITLECSQTMGHDKMYWYQQDPGMELHLIHYSYGVNSTEKGDLSSESTVSRIRTEHFPLTLESARPSHTSQYLCASRRGSGAYNEQFFGPGTRLTVL.